The next 20 T cell receptor beta chains were all read from a single sample in a study of blood T cell repertoires in COVID-19. Here immunoSEQ multiplex PCR was the method, and the copy in TCRdb shows in-frame clones only, minus some. In the table there are some 86,000 clones, roughly 84% of which are singletons. The material sequenced was peripheral blood. These TCRs come from a woman at least 80 years old with active or convalescent COVID-19.

V gene TRBV10-1 combines with J gene TRBJ2-3; 9 nucleotides match TRBD1. This CDR3 comprises 17 residues. Losses at the gene ends were 0 bases for V and 1 base for J; bases not matched to a gene: 5. CDR1 and CDR2 from the germline V gene are WNHNN and SYGVQD (reference sequence). The CDR3 sequence: CASSESAQGARTDTQYF. CDR3 nucleotide sequence: TGCGCCAGCAGTGAGTCAGCACAGGGGGCGCGCACAGATACGCAGTATTTT.

This chain links TRBV2 with TRBJ2-1; 9 nucleotides match TRBD1. The CDR3 length is 14 residues. Trimming took 8 bases from V and 4 from J; bases not matched to a gene: 6. Germline V lookup: CDR1 SNHLY, CDR2 FYNNEI. This CDR3 is CASETGTGYNEQFF. The CDR3 DNA reads as TGTGCCAGCGAAACCGGGACAGGGTACAATGAGCAGTTCTTC.

The rearrangement links TRBV19 to TRBJ1-2, with D perhaps matching TRBD1 (5 bases). The length of the CDR3 is 16 residues. The germline gives CDR1 LNHDA, CDR2 SQIVND (reference sequence). Trimming shortened V by 1 base and J by 0 bases, and 12 bases separated the two germline ends. CDR3 sequence reads: CASSIVPDTTNYGYTF. The CDR3 DNA follows: TGTGCCAGTAGTATAGTTCCGGACACGACTAACTATGGCTACACCTTC.

To note about this clone: The junction departs from germline at one end; a sequencing error may be responsible. The chain joins TRBV5-4 to TRBJ2-6; a possible D gene is TRBD2 (6 bases). Per germline, CDR1 SGHNT and CDR2 YYREEE (reference sequence). The CDR3 spans 16 residues. The CDR3 DNA sequence: TGTGCCAGCACCTTGGGTGGCGGGGCTGGGGCCAACGTCCTGACTTTC. Residues: CASTLGGGAGANVLTF. The full variable domain, with the rest looked up from reference TRBV5-4 and TRBJ2-6, is ETGVTQSPTHLIKTRGQQVTLRCSSQSGHNTVSWYQQALGQGPQFIFQYYREEENGRGNFPPRFSGLQFPNYSSELNVNALELDDSALYLCASTLGGGAGANVLTFGAGSRLTVL.

V and J are TRBV7-6 and TRBJ2-3; D gene unclear. V lost 5 bases to trimming and J lost 1 base, with 16 bases between them. Per germline, CDR1 SGHVS and CDR2 FNYEAQ. The CDR3 is 16 amino acids. The CDR3 loop is CASSPLTSRGTDTQYF. In DNA, the CDR3 is TGTGCCAGCAGCCCCCTAACTTCTCGCGGCACAGATACGCAGTATTTT.

The gene calls are TRBV6-2 or TRBV6-3 and TRBJ2-3; 8 positions match TRBD2. The CDR3 sequence is 16 residues long. The V gene end was trimmed by 2 bases and the J gene end by 1 base; junction bases not matched to a gene: 5. Germline V gene lookup returns CDR1 MNHEY and CDR2 SVGEGT. The CDR3 sequence is CASSYLGGAGTDTQYF. The CDR3 region has the DNA TGTGCCAGCAGTTACCTCGGGGGGGCGGGCACAGATACGCAGTATTTT.

The chain couples TRBV28 to TRBJ1-1, with D perhaps TRBD1 (6 bases). This CDR3 spans 17 amino acids. Germline lookup yields CDR1 MDHEN and CDR2 SYDVKM. The V end was cut by 2 bases, the J end by 3 bases, with 19 bases between. The CDR3, as DNA: TGTGCCAGCAGTTTACAAATTACAGGGTTCATGGACACTGAAGCTTTCTTT. Translated: CASSLQITGFMDTEAFF.

The chain has TRBV7-2 and TRBJ2-1; 10 nucleotides match TRBD1. Losses at the gene ends were 5 bases for V and 12 bases for J; bases not matched to a gene: 7. Germline V lookup: CDR1 SGHTA, CDR2 FQGNSA. CDR3 size: 13 residues. In DNA, the CDR3 is TGTGCCAGCAGCCTACTCGACAGGGGGCTGCAGTTCTTC. It encodes CASSLLDRGLQFF.

This clone showed up just once. The genes are TRBV9 and TRBJ2-1, with a weak D call TRBD2 (7 bases). The CDR3 spans 12 residues. CDR1 is SGDLS and CDR2 is YYNGEE in the germline V gene. With 5 bases removed from V and 15 bases from J, the gap between germline ends came to 18 bases. CDR3 nucleotides: TGTGCCAGCAGGGGCACGGGGGGCGGACTGTTCTTC. Protein product: CASRGTGGGLFF.

This chain connects TRBV15 to TRBJ2-7; TRBD2 matches at 7 bases. V was clipped by 0 bases and J by 0 bases; unmatched bases: 8. Germline V lookup: CDR1 LNHNV, CDR2 YYDKDF (reference sequence). This CDR3 contains 17 residues. For the CDR3, the DNA is TGTGCCACCAGCAGAGATGGCGCTAGCGGCAGCTCCTACGAGCAGTACTTC. Translation: CATSRDGASGSSYEQYF.

This chain uses TRBV27 with TRBJ1-1, with 7 bases fitting TRBD1. CDR1 and CDR2 (germline): MNHEY, SMNVEV (reference sequence). The CDR3 length is 15 residues. V shed 0 bases, J shed 5 bases, and the junction held 6 bases outside the gene matches. CDR3 region: CASSLSRGQRTEAFF. In nucleotides, the CDR3 is TGTGCCAGCAGTTTATCGAGGGGGCAGAGGACTGAAGCTTTCTTT.

This chain connects TRBV3-1 (or the pseudogene TRBV3-2) to TRBJ1-6, with D possibly matching TRBD1 (6 bases). CDR1 is LGHDT and CDR2 is YNNKEL in the germline V gene (reference sequence). The CDR3 is made up of 15 amino acids. Between the trimmed V and J ends, which lost 0 bases and 7 bases, there was a span of 10 bases. CDR3 in DNA: TGTGCCAGCAGCCAAGAGGCAGGGGTAAATTCACCCCTCCACTTT. Protein product: CASSQEAGVNSPLHF.

This clone appeared a single time. V usage is TRBV12-3 or TRBV12-4 and J usage is TRBJ1-5; D may be TRBD1 (6 bases). V dropped 7 bases and J dropped 6 bases, with 13 bases sitting between them. The CDR3 loop spans 13 amino acids. CDR3 region: CASTGDIGQPQHF. The CDR3 bases are TGTGCCAGCACCGGGGACATCGGTCAGCCCCAGCATTTT.

The CDR3 sequence is CASSSAGGSNEKLFF. DNA of the CDR3: TGCGCCAGCAGCTCTGCAGGGGGGTCTAATGAAAAACTGTTTTTT. This chain connects TRBV5-1 to TRBJ1-4, with 7 bases that match TRBD1. The CDR3 extends over 15 amino acids. Losses at the gene ends were 3 bases for V and 3 bases for J; bases not matched to a gene: 5. Germline CDR1 SGHRS, CDR2 YFSETQ.

J is TRBJ2-1 and V is TRBV5-1, with D hard to call. The CDR3 has 15 residues. CDR1 and CDR2 (germline): SGHRS, YFSETQ. V dropped 4 bases and J dropped 6 bases, with 17 bases sitting between them. This chain's CDR3 is CASSPVGVGGNEQFF. The CDR3 nucleotides are TGCGCCAGCAGCCCCGTCGGAGTTGGTGGCAATGAGCAGTTCTTC.

V usage is TRBV4-1 and J usage is TRBJ2-1, with 15 bases that match TRBD2. The CDR3 length is 19 residues. CDR1 and CDR2 from the germline V gene are MGHRA and YSYEKL. V was pared by 4 bases and J by 5 bases, with 12 bases of the junction left unmatched. CDR3 sequence: CASSLRGTSGRSIHNEQFF. The CDR3 coding sequence is TGCGCCAGCAGCCTCCGGGGGACTAGCGGGAGGAGCATCCACAATGAGCAGTTCTTC.

This sequence joins TRBV11-3 and TRBJ1-4; D is perhaps TRBD1 (6 bases). The V gene's germline CDR1 is SGHNT and CDR2 YENEEA. This CDR3 has 15 residues. Trimming pared 6 bases from V and 8 bases from J, leaving 19 bases between. For the CDR3, the DNA is TGTGCCAGCAGGCGAAGGGGGACCGCCGGGGAAAAACTGTTTTTT. Its protein is CASRRRGTAGEKLFF.

V gene TRBV2 combines with J gene TRBJ2-7, with 12 bases lining up with TRBD1. V dropped 2 bases and J dropped 3; count of bases not matched to a gene: 5. This CDR3 is 16 amino acids long. The germline gives CDR1 SNHLY, CDR2 FYNNEI. Here the CDR3 DNA reads TGTGCCAGCAGTGAATCCGGGACAGGGGGCGGCTACGAGCAGTACTTC. Translated: CASSESGTGGGYEQYF.

The chain is built from TRBV24-1 and TRBJ2-1, with TRBD2 matching 8 bases. This CDR3 comprises 15 residues. CDR1 and CDR2 from the germline V gene are KGHDR and SFDVKD. Trimming took 4 bases from V and 6 from J; bases not matched to a gene: 7. DNA for the CDR3: TGTGCCACCAGTGAAAGAGCGGGGGTCTCCAATGAGCAGTTCTTC. It yields the protein CATSERAGVSNEQFF.

This sequence joins TRBV7-3 and TRBJ2-7; 9 bases align to TRBD2. There are 13 residues in the CDR3. Germline loops: CDR1 SGHTA, CDR2 FQGTGA. V trimming: 5 bases; J trimming: 6 bases; junction bases outside the gene matches: 5. The CDR3 loop is CASSPQTSGEQYF. CDR3 nucleotides: TGTGCCAGCAGCCCCCAGACTAGCGGCGAGCAGTACTTC.